Listed below are T cell receptor beta chains from one sample, sequenced in a study of cytomegalovirus exposure and HLA in healthy donors. Measured with immunoSEQ multiplex PCR; TCRdb has only the in-frame clones, and not every one. The sample consists of over 95,000 clones, over 75% of them appearing once. The sequenced sample was PBMCs. The receptors stem from a woman between 18 and 30 years old in good health and CMV-seronegative. The CDR3 runs from the conserved cysteine through the conserved F or W. Fields, in order: J gene, V gene, D gene, clone size, CDR3 protein, CDR3 DNA. D genes are given only for firm matches. Where a row states a size, it is once, few, many or the class of an expanded clone; other rows omit it.

>TRBJ1-5|TRBV2|.|once
CASLRDSQPNQPQHF
TGTGCCAGCCTCCGGGATTCCCAGCCGAATCAGCCCCAGCATTTT
>TRBJ2-7|TRBV7-9|.|.
CASSLGQGMSKLYEQYF
TGTGCCAGCAGCTTAGGGCAGGGAATGAGTAAGTTGTACGAGCAGTACTTC
>TRBJ2-7|TRBV5-1|TRBD2|.
CASSRTGGEQYF
TGCGCCAGCAGCCGGACGGGGGGCGAGCAGTACTTC
>TRBJ2-1|TRBV10-3|.|.
CAISVEGRHNEQFF
TGTGCCATCAGTGTTGAGGGCAGACACAATGAGCAGTTCTTC
>TRBJ2-3|TRBV15|.|.
CATSRGVAGDVDTQYF
TGTGCCACCAGCAGAGGGGTAGCCGGAGACGTAGATACGCAGTATTTT
>TRBJ2-2|TRBV11-3|.|.
CASSLPLSAGPNTGELFF
TGTGCCAGCAGCTTACCTCTTTCGGCGGGCCCGAACACCGGGGAGCTGTTTTTT
>TRBJ1-1|TRBV19|TRBD1|.
CASSSGTGEAFF
TGTGCCAGTAGTTCCGGGACAGGGGAAGCTTTCTTT
>TRBJ1-2|TRBV5-6|TRBD1|.
CASTEDRKDGYTF
TGTGCCAGCACCGAGGACAGGAAGGATGGCTACACCTTC
>TRBJ2-5|TRBV5-4|.|.
CASSLGPGETQYF
TGTGCCAGCAGCTTGGGGCCAGGGGAGACCCAGTACTTC
>TRBJ2-1|TRBV9|TRBD1|.
CASSVEGQGNNEQFF
TGTGCCAGCAGCGTAGAGGGACAGGGAAACAATGAGCAGTTCTTC
>TRBJ2-6|TRBV9|.|.
CTSSVQGSGANVLTF
TGTACCAGCAGCGTCCAGGGTTCTGGGGCCAACGTCCTGACTTTC
>TRBJ1-6|TRBV5-1|TRBD1|.
CASSLRGQGAPLHF
TGCGCCAGCAGCTTGAGGGGACAGGGCGCACCCCTCCACTTT
>TRBJ2-1|TRBV5-1|.|.
CASSDRTYNEQFF
TGCGCCAGCTCCGACAGGACCTACAATGAGCAGTTCTTC
>TRBJ2-6|TRBV5-4|.|.
CASTLGEGVANVLTF
TGTGCCAGCACCCTGGGAGAGGGTGTCGCCAACGTCCTGACTTTC
>TRBJ2-3|TRBV5-6|.|few
CASSFWTVSTRDTQYF
TGTGCCAGCAGTTTTTGGACAGTGTCAACTAGGGATACGCAGTATTTT
>TRBJ2-1|TRBV7-2|.|.
CASSTQTGSGSRGEQFF
TGTGCCAGCAGCACACAGACAGGATCTGGTAGTAGGGGGGAGCAGTTCTTC
>TRBJ2-1|TRBV7-4|TRBD2|.
CASSPGAGGGNEQFF
TGTGCCAGCAGCCCAGGGGCGGGAGGAGGAAATGAGCAGTTCTTC
>TRBJ2-1|TRBV11-2|.|.
CASSLDPRGYNEQFF
TGTGCCAGCAGCTTAGATCCCCGGGGGTACAATGAGCAGTTCTTC
>TRBJ2-2|TRBV28|.|.
CASRLGPVTGELFF
TGTGCCAGCAGACTAGGGCCAGTCACCGGGGAGCTGTTTTTT
>TRBJ2-2|TRBV9|TRBD1|.
CASRIQGDTGELFF
TGTGCCAGCAGAATCCAGGGGGACACCGGGGAGCTGTTTTTT
>TRBJ2-1|TRBV19|TRBD1|.
CASRTGQSSYNEQFF
TGTGCCAGCCGGACAGGCCAGAGCTCCTACAATGAGCAGTTCTTC
>TRBJ1-1|TRBV7-8|.|.
CASSLAAGARTEAFF
TGTGCCAGCAGCTTAGCGGCTGGGGCGCGGACTGAAGCTTTCTTT
>TRBJ2-7|TRBV7-2|TRBD2|.
CASSLGRTSLHEQYF
TGTGCCAGCAGCTTGGGTAGGACTAGCCTCCACGAGCAGTACTTC
>TRBJ1-1|TRBV28|.|.
CATKTSRVSEAFF
TGTGCCACCAAAACGTCCAGGGTATCTGAAGCTTTCTTT
>TRBJ2-5|TRBV7-2|.|.
CASSLEIREETQYF
TGTGCCAGCAGCTTAGAGATCAGGGAAGAGACCCAGTACTTC
>TRBJ1-2|TRBV7-9|.|.
CASSRHGTADGYTF
TGTGCCAGCAGCCGCCACGGGACTGCAGATGGCTACACCTTC
>TRBJ1-2|TRBV4-2|.|.
CASSQEVPAVGGGGGYTF
TGTGCCAGCAGCCAAGAAGTTCCCGCGGTGGGAGGGGGTGGGGGCTACACCTTC
>TRBJ1-2|TRBV5-3|.|.
CARSCTGTTNYGYTF
TGTGCCAGAAGCTGTACCGGGACAACTAACTATGGCTACACCTTC
>TRBJ1-2|TRBV2|.|.
CASTSAQYGYTF
TGTGCCAGCACCTCTGCTCAGTATGGCTACACCTTC
>TRBJ2-2|TRBV28|.|.
CASRSARRGVPGELFF
TGTGCCAGCAGAAGCGCCCGAAGGGGCGTCCCCGGGGAGCTGTTTTTT
>TRBJ1-5|TRBV2|.|.
CASSGTPESSPQHF
TGTGCCAGCAGTGGCACACCAGAATCCAGTCCCCAGCATTTT
>TRBJ2-1|TRBV5-8|TRBD2|few
CASSLAGGPRNEQFF
TGTGCCAGCAGCTTAGCGGGAGGGCCTCGCAATGAGCAGTTCTTC
>TRBJ1-5|TRBV5-6|.|few
CASSLRSGQPASQPQHF
TGTGCCAGCAGCTTGAGGTCCGGACAGCCAGCTTCGCAGCCCCAGCATTTT
>TRBJ2-5|TRBV25-1|.|.
CASSRGSERTQYF
TGTGCCAGCAGTCGAGGCTCGGAGAGGACCCAGTACTTC
>TRBJ1-1|TRBV19|.|.
CASSIRRGTEAFF
TGTGCCAGTAGTATCCGCCGGGGGACTGAAGCTTTCTTT
>TRBJ2-7|TRBV27|TRBD2|.
CASSKAGGIPRSSDYEQYF
TGTGCCAGCAGTAAAGCGGGAGGGATACCCAGGTCTTCAGACTACGAGCAGTACTTC
>TRBJ2-3|TRBV11-2|.|.
CASSLDPGVTDTQYF
TGTGCCAGCAGCTTGGACCCAGGGGTCACAGATACGCAGTATTTT
>TRBJ1-4|TRBV15|.|.
CATSRKPRGHEKLFF
TGTGCCACCAGCAGAAAGCCGCGTGGGCATGAAAAACTGTTTTTT
>TRBJ1-6|TRBV6-5|.|.
CASSYDGGGNSPLHF
TGTGCCAGCAGTTATGACGGGGGGGGGAATTCACCCCTCCACTTT
>TRBJ1-1|TRBV19|.|.
CARLDSTEAFF
TGTGCCAGACTCGACAGCACTGAAGCTTTCTTT
>TRBJ2-2|TRBV5-4|TRBD1|.
CASSGDRGLNTGELFF
TGTGCCAGCAGCGGGGACAGGGGCTTAAACACCGGGGAGCTGTTTTTT
>TRBJ2-5|TRBV2|.|.
CASRPDRSQGETQYF
TGTGCCAGCAGGCCCGACAGGTCCCAGGGGGAGACCCAGTACTTC
>TRBJ1-2|TRBV19|TRBD1|.
CASSTRTGPYTF
TGTGCCAGTAGTACCCGGACAGGTCCCTACACCTTC